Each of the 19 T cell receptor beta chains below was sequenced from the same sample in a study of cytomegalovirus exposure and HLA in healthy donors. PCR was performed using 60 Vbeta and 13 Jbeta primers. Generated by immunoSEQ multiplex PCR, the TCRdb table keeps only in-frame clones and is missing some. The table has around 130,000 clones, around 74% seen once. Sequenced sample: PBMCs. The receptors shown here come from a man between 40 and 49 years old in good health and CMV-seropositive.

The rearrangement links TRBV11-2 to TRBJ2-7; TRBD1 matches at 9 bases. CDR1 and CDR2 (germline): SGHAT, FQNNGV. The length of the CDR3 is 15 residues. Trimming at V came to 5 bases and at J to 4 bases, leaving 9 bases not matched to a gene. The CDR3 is CASSLPGQGSYEQYF. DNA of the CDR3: TGTGCCAGCAGCCTCCCGGGACAGGGATCTTACGAGCAGTACTTC. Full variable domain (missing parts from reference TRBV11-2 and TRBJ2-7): EAGVAQSPRYKIIEKRQSVAFWCNPISGHATLYWYQQILGQGPKLLIQFQNNGVVDDSQLPKDRFSAERLKGVDSTLKIQPAKLEDSAVYLCASSLPGQGSYEQYFGPGTRLTVT.

DNA of the CDR3: TGCGCCAGCAGCCAACGGAAACAGGGCTACGAGCAGTACTTC. Translating it yields CASSQRKQGYEQYF. The chain recombines TRBV4-1 with TRBJ2-7, with D possibly matching TRBD1 (6 bases). CDR1 is MGHRA, CDR2 YSYEKL, per germline. V dropped 2 bases and J dropped 3 bases, with 11 bases sitting between them. There are 14 residues in the CDR3.

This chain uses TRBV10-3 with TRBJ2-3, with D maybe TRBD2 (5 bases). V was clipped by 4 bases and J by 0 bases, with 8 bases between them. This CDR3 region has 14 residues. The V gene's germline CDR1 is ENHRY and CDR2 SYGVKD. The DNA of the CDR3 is TGTGCCATCAGTGGGAGAGGGAGCACAGATACGCAGTATTTT. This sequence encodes CAISGRGSTDTQYF.

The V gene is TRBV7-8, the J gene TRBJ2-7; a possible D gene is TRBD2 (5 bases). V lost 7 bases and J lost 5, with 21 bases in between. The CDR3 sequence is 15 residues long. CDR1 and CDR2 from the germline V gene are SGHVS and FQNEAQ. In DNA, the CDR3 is TGTGCCAGCACCGTGAGGGAATTCCGAACCCACGAGCAGTACTTC. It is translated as CASTVREFRTHEQYF.

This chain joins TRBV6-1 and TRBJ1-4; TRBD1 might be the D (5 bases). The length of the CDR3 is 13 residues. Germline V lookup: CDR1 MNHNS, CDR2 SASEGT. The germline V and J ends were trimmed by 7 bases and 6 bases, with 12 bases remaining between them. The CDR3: CASKYRNDEKLFF. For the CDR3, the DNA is TGTGCCAGCAAATACAGGAACGATGAAAAACTGTTTTTT.

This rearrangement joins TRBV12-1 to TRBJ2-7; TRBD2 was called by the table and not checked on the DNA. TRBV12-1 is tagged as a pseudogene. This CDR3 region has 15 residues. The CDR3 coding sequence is TGTGCCAGCAGCTTCAGACCCGTTCGGGATTACGAGCAGTACTTC. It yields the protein CASSFRPVRDYEQYF.

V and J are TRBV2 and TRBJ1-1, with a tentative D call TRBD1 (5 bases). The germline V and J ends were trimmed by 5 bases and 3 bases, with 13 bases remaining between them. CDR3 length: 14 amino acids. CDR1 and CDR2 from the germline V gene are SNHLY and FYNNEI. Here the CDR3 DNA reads TGTGCCAGCAGTTTCCAGGGTTGGGACACTGAAGCTTTCTTT. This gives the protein CASSFQGWDTEAFF.

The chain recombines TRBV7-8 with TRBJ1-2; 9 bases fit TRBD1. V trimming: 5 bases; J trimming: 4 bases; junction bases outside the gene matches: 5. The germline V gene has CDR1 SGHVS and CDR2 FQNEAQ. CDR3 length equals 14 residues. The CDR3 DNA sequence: TGTGCCAGCAGCGTGGACAGGGGTGGCTATGGCTACACCTTC. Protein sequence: CASSVDRGGYGYTF.

The CDR3 region is CASSSPGAPVNEQFF. In nucleotides, the CDR3 is TGCGCCAGCAGCTCTCCAGGGGCGCCTGTCAATGAGCAGTTCTTC. The rearrangement uses TRBV5-1 and TRBJ2-1, with D possibly being TRBD1 (6 bases). The germline V gene has CDR1 SGHRS and CDR2 YFSETQ. V lost 3 bases and J lost 6, with 16 bases in between. The CDR3 length is 15 residues.

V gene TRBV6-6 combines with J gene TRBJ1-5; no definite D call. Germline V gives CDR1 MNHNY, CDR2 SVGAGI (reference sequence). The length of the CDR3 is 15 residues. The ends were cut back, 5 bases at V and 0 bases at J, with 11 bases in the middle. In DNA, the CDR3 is TGTGCCAGCAGTCTAGACGGGAATAGCAATCAGCCCCAGCATTTT. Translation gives CASSLDGNSNQPQHF.

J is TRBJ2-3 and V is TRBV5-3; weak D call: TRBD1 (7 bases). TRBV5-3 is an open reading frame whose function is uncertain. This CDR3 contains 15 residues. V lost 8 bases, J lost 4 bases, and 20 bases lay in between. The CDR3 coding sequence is TGTGCCAGGTGTAGGGGGGACAGCCCCCCAGATACGCAGTATTTT. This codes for CARCRGDSPPDTQYF.

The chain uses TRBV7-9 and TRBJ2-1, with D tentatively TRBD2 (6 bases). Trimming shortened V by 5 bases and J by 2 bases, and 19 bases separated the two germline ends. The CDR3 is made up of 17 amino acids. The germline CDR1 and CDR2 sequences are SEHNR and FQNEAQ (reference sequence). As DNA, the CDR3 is TGTGCCAGCAGCCCAGGGTGGGCTAGCGATACCTACAATGAGCAGTTCTTC. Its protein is CASSPGWASDTYNEQFF.

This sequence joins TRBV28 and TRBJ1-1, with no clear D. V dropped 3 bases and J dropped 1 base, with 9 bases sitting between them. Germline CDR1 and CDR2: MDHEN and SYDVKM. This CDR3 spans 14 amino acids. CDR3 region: CASSFQSQNTEAFF. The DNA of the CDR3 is TGTGCCAGCAGTTTTCAGTCACAGAACACTGAAGCTTTCTTT.

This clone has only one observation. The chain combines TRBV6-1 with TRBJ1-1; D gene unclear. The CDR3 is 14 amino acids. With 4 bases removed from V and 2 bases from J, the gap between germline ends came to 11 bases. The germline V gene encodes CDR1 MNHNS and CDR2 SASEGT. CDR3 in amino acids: CASSVPTVNTEAFF. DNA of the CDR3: TGTGCCAGCAGTGTACCCACAGTTAACACTGAAGCTTTCTTT.

CDR3 loop: CASSEAGRGGNTIYF. CDR3 coding DNA: TGTGCCAGCAGTGAAGCGGGCAGGGGCGGAAACACCATATATTTT. V and J are TRBV2 and TRBJ1-3; weak D call: TRBD1 (6 bases). The germline V gene has CDR1 SNHLY and CDR2 FYNNEI. The CDR3 extends over 15 amino acids. V was pared by 0 bases and J by 4 bases, with 10 bases between.

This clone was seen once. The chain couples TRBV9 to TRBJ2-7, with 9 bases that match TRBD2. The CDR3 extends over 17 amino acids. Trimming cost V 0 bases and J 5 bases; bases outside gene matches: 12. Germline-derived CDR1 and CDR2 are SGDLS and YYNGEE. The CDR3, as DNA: TGTGCCAGCAGCGTAGGGCTAGCGGGATGGGTAGGTGACGAGCAGTACTTC. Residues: CASSVGLAGWVGDEQYF.

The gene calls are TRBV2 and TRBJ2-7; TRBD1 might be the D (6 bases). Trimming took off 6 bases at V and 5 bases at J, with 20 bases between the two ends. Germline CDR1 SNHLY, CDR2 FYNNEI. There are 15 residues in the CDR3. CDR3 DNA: TGTGCCAGCAGCTCCCGGGACACCCGTTTGGACGAGCAGTACTTC. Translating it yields CASSSRDTRLDEQYF.

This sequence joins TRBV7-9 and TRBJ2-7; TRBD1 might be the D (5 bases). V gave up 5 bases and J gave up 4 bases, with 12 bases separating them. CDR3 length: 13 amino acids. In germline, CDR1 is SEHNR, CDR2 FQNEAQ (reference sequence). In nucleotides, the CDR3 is TGTGCCAGCAGCCCGAGGTCAGGGTACGAGCAGTACTTC. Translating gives CASSPRSGYEQYF.

The CDR3 here is CASSLAESTEAFF. The CDR3 nucleotides read TGTGCCAGCAGCTTAGCAGAGAGCACTGAAGCTTTCTTT. The chain couples TRBV7-9 to TRBJ1-1, with D unclear. Trimming took 0 bases from V and 4 from J, leaving 6 bases between them. There are 13 residues in the CDR3. The germline V gene has CDR1 SEHNR and CDR2 FQNEAQ (reference sequence). The whole variable domain, remainder taken from reference TRBV7-9 and TRBJ1-1, is DTGVSQNPRHKITKRGQNVTFRCDPISEHNRLYWYRQTLGQGPEFLTYFQNEAQLEKSRLLSDRFSAERPKGSFSTLEIQRTEQGDSAMYLCASSLAESTEAFFGQGTRLTVV.